This T cell receptor beta chain comes out of a study of T cells in Graves' hyperthyroidism and ophthalmopathy. This clonotype was counted at least ten times. Regions amplified from RNA transcripts were the TCR beta CDR3 regions. RT-PCR in the first round (using the HTBI primer set) targeted the TCR CDR3. Using its own MiXCR run on the multiplex PCR reads, TCRdb lists one record per CDR3 protein. The sample yields around 540,000 distinct CDR3 sequences, roughly 15% seen once. The sample consisted of blood. The sequence was collected from a woman in her 30s with Graves' ophthalmopathy.

CDR3 amino acids: CSARGGSGNHREQFF. Written as DNA, the CDR3 is TGCAGTGCTAGAGGGGGAAGCGGGAACCATCGTGAGCAGTTCTTC. The chain couples TRBV20-1 to TRBJ2-1; TRBD2 agrees at 7 bases. Trimming cost V 1 base and J 9 bases; bases outside gene matches: 12. The CDR3 spans 15 residues. Germline V gene lookup returns CDR1 DFQATT and CDR2 SNEGSKA (reference sequence).